The 15 T cell receptor beta chains below were found in one sample sequenced in a study of cytomegalovirus exposure and HLA in healthy donors. Method: immunoSEQ multiplex PCR; TCRdb's copy keeps in-frame clones and lacks some. This sample has about 260,000 clones, with 90% found just once. The material sequenced was PBMCs. All receptors derive from a woman aged 30 to 39 in good health and CMV-seronegative.

The V gene is TRBV9, the J gene TRBJ2-3, with TRBD2 matching 10 bases. V gave up 4 bases and J gave up 3 bases; unmatched junction bases: 8. From germline, CDR1 is SGDLS and CDR2 YYNGEE. The CDR3 length is 16 residues. CDR3 region: CASSFTGTSVTDTQYF. The DNA of the CDR3 is TGTGCCAGCAGCTTCACCGGGACTAGCGTTACAGATACGCAGTATTTT. The complete variable domain, with remaining parts taken from reference TRBV9 and TRBJ2-3, reads DSGVTQTPKHLITATGQRVTLRCSPRSGDLSVYWYQQSLDQGLQFLIQYYNGEERAKGNILERFSAQQFPDLHSELNLSSLELGDSALYFCASSFTGTSVTDTQYFGPGTRLTVL.

The DNA of the CDR3 is TGCAGCGTTGGTTGGAGTGAAGGAGGCACCTACAATGAGCAGTTCTTC. Its translation is CSVGWSEGGTYNEQFF. The rearrangement uses TRBV29-1 and TRBJ2-1, with D possibly matching TRBD2 (5 bases). Trimming cost V 4 bases and J 2 bases, with 18 bases left between them. This CDR3 region has 16 residues. CDR1 is SQVTM, CDR2 ANQGSEA, per germline.

As to this clone: Other DNA sequences in the sample encode the same CDR3. The rearrangement joins TRBV6-5 to TRBJ1-5; no firm D call. Germline loops: CDR1 MNHEY, CDR2 SVGAGI. V lost 2 bases and J lost 1, with 9 bases in between. The CDR3 covers 15 residues. The CDR3 region is CASSYGVGSNQPQHF. The CDR3, as DNA: TGTGCCAGCAGTTACGGAGTGGGAAGCAATCAGCCCCAGCATTTT.

V usage is TRBV7-2 and J usage is TRBJ2-7, with TRBD1 matching 7 bases. The V gene end was trimmed by 6 bases and the J gene end by 0 bases; junction bases not matched to a gene: 5. Germline CDR1 SGHTA, CDR2 FQGNSA. The CDR3 is 14 amino acids. CDR3 residues: CASRHRGSSYEQYF. CDR3 nucleotides: TGTGCCAGCAGGCACAGGGGTAGCTCCTACGAGCAGTACTTC.

The chain is built from TRBV27 and TRBJ1-4; possibly TRBD1 for D (6 bases). Between the trimmed V and J ends, which lost 5 bases and 2 bases, there was a span of 12 bases. The CDR3 sequence is 15 residues long. Germline loops: CDR1 MNHEY, CDR2 SMNVEV (reference sequence). CDR3 nucleotides: TGTGCCAGCAGTCCAGAACAGGGTACTAATGAAAAACTGTTTTTT. Translating gives CASSPEQGTNEKLFF.

This clone was detected many times. The gene calls are TRBV6-1 and TRBJ2-7; D uncertain. Germline CDR1 reads MNHNS; CDR2 reads SASEGT. V dropped 1 base and J dropped 5 bases, with 3 bases sitting between them. This CDR3 has 11 residues. The CDR3 is CASSEGNEQYF. The CDR3 bases are TGTGCCAGCAGTGAAGGTAACGAGCAGTACTTC.

The gene calls are TRBV4-1 and TRBJ1-2, with TRBD1 identical over 7 bases. V lost 2 bases, J lost 7 bases, and 7 bases stayed unmatched. CDR1 and CDR2 from the germline V gene are MGHRA and YSYEKL. There are 14 residues in the CDR3. The CDR3, as DNA: TGCGCCAGCAGCCAACCGGGACAGAATTCTGGCTACACCTTC. It yields the protein CASSQPGQNSGYTF.

The chain recombines TRBV11-1 with TRBJ2-5; no definite D call. The CDR3 totals 15 residues. Germline CDR1 SGHAT, CDR2 FQDESV (reference sequence). Trimming shortened V by 0 bases and J by 5 bases, and 13 bases separated the two germline ends. The CDR3 protein is CASSLAEIIGETQYF. The CDR3 nucleotides read TGTGCCAGCAGCTTAGCCGAGATCATCGGGGAGACCCAGTACTTC.

V and J are TRBV7-3 and TRBJ2-1; 8 bases agree with TRBD2. The trim removed 4 bases at V and 0 bases at J, leaving 8 bases unmatched. The CDR3 spans 17 residues. The V gene's germline CDR1 is SGHTA and CDR2 FQGTGA. For the CDR3, the DNA is TGTGCCAGCAGCTCACTGGGTCTAGCGGGCTCCTACAATGAGCAGTTCTTC. Translation gives CASSSLGLAGSYNEQFF.

The sample holds one count of this clone. The rearrangement uses TRBV5-1 and TRBJ1-1; D gene ambiguous. Germline V lookup: CDR1 SGHRS, CDR2 YFSETQ. This CDR3 is 14 amino acids long. V lost 1 base and J lost 2, with 9 bases in between. Written as DNA, the CDR3 is TGCGCCAGCAGCTTGCCGGGCAGTAACACTGAAGCTTTCTTT. It is translated as CASSLPGSNTEAFF. The full variable domain, in which reference TRBV5-1 and TRBJ1-1 provide the parts outside the CDR3, is KAGVTQTPRYLIKTRGQQVTLSCSPISGHRSVSWYQQTPGQGLQFLFEYFSETQRNKGNFPGRFSGRQFSNSRSEMNVSTLELGDSALYLCASSLPGSNTEAFFGQGTRLTVV.

The V call is TRBV30, the J call TRBJ2-5; D not resolved. This CDR3 comprises 10 residues. The ends were cut back, 5 bases at V and 8 bases at J, with 9 bases in the middle. CDR1 GTSNPN and CDR2 SVGIG come from the germline V gene (reference sequence). Here the CDR3 reads CAWGDGTQYF. The CDR3 region has the DNA TGTGCCTGGGGGGATGGAACCCAGTACTTC.

The J gene is TRBJ2-7, the V gene TRBV7-2, with 13 bases aligning to TRBD2. The V and J ends lost 1 base and 6 bases, in that order; junction bases with no gene match: 9. This CDR3 region has 17 residues. Per germline, CDR1 SGHTA and CDR2 FQGNSA. The CDR3 DNA reads as TGTGCCAGCAGCTTAGGGGGAACTAGCGGGAGGGCCCGCGAGCAGTACTTC. Protein: CASSLGGTSGRAREQYF.

This clone was counted a single time. The rearrangement uses TRBV5-1 and TRBJ2-7, with 7 bases identical to TRBD2. The CDR3 contains 18 residues. Trimming at V came to 0 bases and at J to 1 base, leaving 13 bases not matched to a gene. Per germline, CDR1 SGHRS and CDR2 YFSETQ. The CDR3, as DNA: TGCGCCAGCAGCTTGGAGGCGGGCGGGAGCCTTCCGTCCTACGAGCAGTACTTC. Its translation: CASSLEAGGSLPSYEQYF. The variable domain in full, completed from reference TRBV5-1 and TRBJ2-7, reads KAGVTQTPRYLIKTRGQQVTLSCSPISGHRSVSWYQQTPGQGLQFLFEYFSETQRNKGNFPGRFSGRQFSNSRSEMNVSTLELGDSALYLCASSLEAGGSLPSYEQYFGPGTRLTVT.

The J gene is TRBJ2-1, the V gene TRBV2, with 10 bases lining up with TRBD1. The CDR3 has 15 amino acids. Trimming at V came to 3 bases and at J to 7 bases, leaving 6 bases not matched to a gene. From germline, CDR1 is SNHLY and CDR2 FYNNEI. The CDR3 reads CASSEVRQGANEQFF. The CDR3 DNA is TGTGCCAGCAGTGAGGTGAGACAGGGGGCGAATGAGCAGTTCTTC.

The CDR3 is CSVVGKVSTYNEQFF. The CDR3 DNA is TGCAGCGTTGTGGGGAAGGTGTCAACCTACAATGAGCAGTTCTTC. The chain couples TRBV29-1 to TRBJ2-1; D gene unclear. Germline V gene data show CDR1 as SQVTM and CDR2 as ANQGSEA. Trimming shortened V by 4 bases and J by 2 bases, and 15 bases separated the two germline ends. The CDR3 runs 15 residues.